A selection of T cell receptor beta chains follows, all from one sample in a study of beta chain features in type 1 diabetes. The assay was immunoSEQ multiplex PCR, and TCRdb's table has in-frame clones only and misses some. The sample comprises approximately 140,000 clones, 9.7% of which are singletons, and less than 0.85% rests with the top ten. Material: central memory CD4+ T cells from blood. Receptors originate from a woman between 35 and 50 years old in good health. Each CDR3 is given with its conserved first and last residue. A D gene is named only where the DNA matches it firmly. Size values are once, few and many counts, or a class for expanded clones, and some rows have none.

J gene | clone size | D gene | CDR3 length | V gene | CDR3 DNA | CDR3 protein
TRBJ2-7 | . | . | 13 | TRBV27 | TGTGCCAGCAGTTTGCGCATTTCCTACGAGCAGTACTTC | CASSLRISYEQYF
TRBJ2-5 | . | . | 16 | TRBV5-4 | TGTGCCAGCAGCTCCCCCGGGACTGGCGGGGCGGAGACCCAGTACTTC | CASSSPGTGGAETQYF
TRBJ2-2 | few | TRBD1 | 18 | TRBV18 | TGTGCCAGCTCACCACGGAGAACCGGGACAGGGGGCACCGGGGAGCTGTTTTTT | CASSPRRTGTGGTGELFF
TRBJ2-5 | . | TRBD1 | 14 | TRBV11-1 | TGTGCCAGCAGCTTCCGACAGGGAGCGGAGACCCAGTACTTC | CASSFRQGAETQYF
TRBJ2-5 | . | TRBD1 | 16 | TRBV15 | TGTGCCACCAGCAGAGCGGACAGGGGGGGCCAAGAGACCCAGTACTTC | CATSRADRGGQETQYF
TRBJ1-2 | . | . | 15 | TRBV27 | TGTGCCAGCAGTTTACAAGGGGTGACTAACTATGGCTACACCTTC | CASSLQGVTNYGYTF
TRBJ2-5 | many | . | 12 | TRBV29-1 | TGCAGCGTTGAGTTCCGCTCCGGGGCCCAGTACTTC | CSVEFRSGAQYF
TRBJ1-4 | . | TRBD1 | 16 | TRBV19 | TGTGCCAGTAGTATAGGGGACAGGACTTCGAATGAAAAACTGTTTTTT | CASSIGDRTSNEKLFF
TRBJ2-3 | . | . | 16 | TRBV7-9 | TGTGCCAGCATCGACGGGATAGGCACGCGTCCAGATACGCAGTATTTT | CASIDGIGTRPDTQYF
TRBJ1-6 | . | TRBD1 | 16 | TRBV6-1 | TGTGCCAGCAGTGGGACTCCGGGACAGAGAAATTCACCCCTCCACTTT | CASSGTPGQRNSPLHF